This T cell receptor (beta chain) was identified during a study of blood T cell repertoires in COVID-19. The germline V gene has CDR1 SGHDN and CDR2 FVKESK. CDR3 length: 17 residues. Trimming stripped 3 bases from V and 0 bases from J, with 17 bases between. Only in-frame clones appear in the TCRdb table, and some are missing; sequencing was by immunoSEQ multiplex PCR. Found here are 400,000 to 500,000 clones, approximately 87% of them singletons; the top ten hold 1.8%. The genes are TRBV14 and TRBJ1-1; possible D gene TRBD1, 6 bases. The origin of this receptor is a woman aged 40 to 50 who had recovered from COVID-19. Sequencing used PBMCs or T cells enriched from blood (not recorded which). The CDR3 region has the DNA TGTGCCAGCAGCCACCCGACAGGATTAACCATGAACACTGAAGCTTTCTTT. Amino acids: CASSHPTGLTMNTEAFF.